A selection of T cell receptor beta chains follows, all from one sample in a study of T cells after yellow fever vaccination. TCRdb re-analysed the 5' RACE reads in MiXCR, keeping a single row per CDR3 protein. The sample yields some 350,000 distinct CDR3 sequences, 3% to 4.5% seen once. Sequences were derived from PBMCs, sampled 5 days after the yellow fever booster vaccination. The receptors were gathered from a man aged 18 to 29 who received the YFV17D yellow fever vaccine. Both conserved end residues are trimmed from each CDR3. D genes are given only for firm matches. For some rows the clone size is stated as once, few or many, or as a class when expanded; others skip it.

d_call: TRBD1
v_call: TRBV20-1
clone_size: many
j_call: TRBJ1-6
cdr3_aa: SARVGQGPLSYNSPLH

d_call: .
v_call: TRBV28
clone_size: many
j_call: TRBJ1-1
cdr3_aa: ASSFITRPEAF

d_call: TRBD1
v_call: TRBV11-2
clone_size: .
j_call: TRBJ2-5
cdr3_aa: ASSLALTGDETQY

d_call: TRBD2
v_call: TRBV5-6
clone_size: .
j_call: TRBJ2-3
cdr3_aa: ASSGIAGGLTDTQY

d_call: .
v_call: TRBV20-1
clone_size: few
j_call: TRBJ2-3
cdr3_aa: SARDRVLHDPDTQY

d_call: .
v_call: TRBV20-1
clone_size: few
j_call: TRBJ1-2
cdr3_aa: SALPQADNYGYT

d_call: .
v_call: TRBV5-1
clone_size: many
j_call: TRBJ2-5
cdr3_aa: ASSPGPLGETQY

d_call: .
v_call: TRBV12-3/TRBV12-4
clone_size: many
j_call: TRBJ1-2
cdr3_aa: ASRAVGSGGYT

d_call: .
v_call: TRBV5-1
clone_size: many
j_call: TRBJ2-5
cdr3_aa: ASRYQGEETQY

d_call: .
v_call: TRBV10-3
clone_size: many
j_call: TRBJ1-1
cdr3_aa: AISEYDRVNTEAF

d_call: .
v_call: TRBV7-3
clone_size: many
j_call: TRBJ2-2
cdr3_aa: ASSQDKGRELF

d_call: .
v_call: TRBV5-1
clone_size: many
j_call: TRBJ1-1
cdr3_aa: ASSLGVGGSDTEAF

d_call: TRBD1
v_call: TRBV27
clone_size: .
j_call: TRBJ1-1
cdr3_aa: ASSLRQGVEAF

d_call: .
v_call: TRBV19
clone_size: few
j_call: TRBJ2-7
cdr3_aa: ASSWRGLLGEQY

d_call: .
v_call: TRBV19
clone_size: many
j_call: TRBJ2-3
cdr3_aa: ASTPGARFDTQY